These T cell receptor beta chains were read from a single sample in a study of T-cell reconstitution after alpha-beta-depleted transplantation in children. TCRdb re-analysed the PCR reads in MiXCR, keeping a single row per CDR3 protein. The data contain about 640,000 distinct CDR3 sequences, around 17% of them singletons. This sample comprised PBMCs from the stem cell graft donor, obtained from the stem cell graft. The origin of the receptors is a human donor who donated a stem cell graft to a child with acute myeloid leukemia. Both conserved end residues are part of each CDR3. D genes are given only for firm matches. Not every row has a clone size; where given, it reads once, few, many or a size class.

CDR3nt,CDR3aa,d_gene,j_gene,abundance,v_gene
TGTGCCAGCACCCGGACCACAGGGGGCGGTTCACCCCTCCACTTT,CASTRTTGGGSPLHF,TRBD1,TRBJ1-6,.,TRBV2
TGCAGTGCCACCAAAGGGCCTTCACCCCTCCACTTT,CSATKGPSPLHF,.,TRBJ1-6,many,TRBV20-1
TGCAGTGCTAGGGACAGGGGGTCGAGCAATCAGCCCCAGCATTTT,CSARDRGSSNQPQHF,TRBD1,TRBJ1-5,many,TRBV20-1
TGCAGCGTGGGGGATATCGGACCCACCCAGTACTTC,CSVGDIGPTQYF,.,TRBJ2-5,many,TRBV29-1
TGTGCCAGCGGGGGGACGGGGAGATCGAACACCGGGGAGCTGTTTTTT,CASGGTGRSNTGELFF,.,TRBJ2-2,few,TRBV12-3/TRBV12-4
TGTGCCAGCATCAAGAACAGGGCTAATCAGCCCCAGCATTTT,CASIKNRANQPQHF,.,TRBJ1-5,many,TRBV7-9
TGCGCCAGCAGCCAATGGACAGGGGCAGACTATGGCTACACCTTC,CASSQWTGADYGYTF,TRBD1,TRBJ1-2,once,TRBV4-3
TGTGCCAGCAGCTTAATGTCTAGCCTCAATGAGCAGTTCTTC,CASSLMSSLNEQFF,.,TRBJ2-1,many,TRBV7-2
TGCAGCGCCGGTGGACAGTCCTCTGGAAACACCATATATTTT,CSAGGQSSGNTIYF,.,TRBJ1-3,many,TRBV29-1
TGTGCCAGCAGCCCCGACAGAGAAGATACGCAGTATTTT,CASSPDREDTQYF,.,TRBJ2-3,many,TRBV7-7
TGTGCCAGCAGCGTCTCGACCTCTGGGGCCAACGTCCTGACTTTC,CASSVSTSGANVLTF,.,TRBJ2-6,few,TRBV9
TGTGCCATCAGTGATGAGGACAGGCGTGAGTCGAGGGATACGCAGTATTTT,CAISDEDRRESRDTQYF,TRBD1,TRBJ2-3,many,TRBV10-3
TGTGCCAGCTCGCATGGTCGGGGATGGGAAAAACTGTTTTTT,CASSHGRGWEKLFF,.,TRBJ1-4,.,TRBV7-2
TGTGCCACCAGTGACCCCGGGACAGGGAACGACTACACCTTC,CATSDPGTGNDYTF,TRBD1,TRBJ1-2,.,TRBV24-1
TGTGCCTGGAGTTCAGGGAGAGTCAAGTACTTC,CAWSSGRVKYF,.,TRBJ2-7,many,TRBV30
TGTGCCAGCAGCCGCAGGGGTGGGGATGCACCCCTCCACTTT,CASSRRGGDAPLHF,.,TRBJ1-6,.,TRBV5-6
TGCAGCGTTGCGGGACAGTCGTTGGGGACCTACGAGCAGTACTTC,CSVAGQSLGTYEQYF,TRBD1,TRBJ2-7,many,TRBV29-1
TGTGCCCTCATCGAGGCAGGGGAAACGGGTACGCAGTATTTT,CALIEAGETGTQYF,.,TRBJ2-3,.,TRBV7-9
TGTGCCTGGAGTGTAGGACAGGGAGATGAAAAACTGTTTTTT,CAWSVGQGDEKLFF,TRBD1,TRBJ1-4,.,TRBV30
TGTGCCAGCAGCGTAGCCTACTTCTTCACAGATACGCAGTATTTT,CASSVAYFFTDTQYF,.,TRBJ2-3,.,TRBV9
TGCGCCAGCAGCTTGGACGGAGACTATGGCTACACCTTC,CASSLDGDYGYTF,.,TRBJ1-2,many,TRBV5-1
TGTGCCAGCAGCTTGAGGACTCCTAGCGTACACGAGCAGTACTTC,CASSLRTPSVHEQYF,.,TRBJ2-7,few,TRBV7-8
TGTGCCACGAGAGACAGGGGTCCCTACGAGCAGTACTTC,CATRDRGPYEQYF,TRBD1,TRBJ2-7,.,TRBV6-1
TGTGCCAGCAGCTTCGGACGGCGACGAGCTAACTATGGCTACACCTTC,CASSFGRRRANYGYTF,.,TRBJ1-2,few,TRBV5-6
TGTGCCAGCGTTGACCCCGCAGGCCAAGAGACCCAGTACTTC,CASVDPAGQETQYF,.,TRBJ2-5,.,TRBV28
TGTGCCAGCAGCTTAGGGGGGCCTTCGGGAGATACGCAGTATTTT,CASSLGGPSGDTQYF,.,TRBJ2-3,many,TRBV7-6
TGCAGTCCTAGGGGGGGGACCCCCAACACTGAAGCTTTCTTT,CSPRGGTPNTEAFF,.,TRBJ1-1,.,TRBV20-1
TGTGCCAGCAGCCAAAGAAAGGGCCTTTCTAATTCACCCCTCCACTTT,CASSQRKGLSNSPLHF,.,TRBJ1-6,.,TRBV7-2
TGTGCCAGCACTCCGACTAGCGTAACCGGGGAGCTGTTTTTT,CASTPTSVTGELFF,TRBD2,TRBJ2-2,.,TRBV6-1
TGCAGGACGGTGGGGAACACTGAAGCTTTCTTT,CRTVGNTEAFF,.,TRBJ1-1,many,TRBV20-1
TGTGCCAGCAGCGCCGTTTTGGACAGCTTGAACACTGAAGCTTTCTTT,CASSAVLDSLNTEAFF,.,TRBJ1-1,once,TRBV7-9
TGCGCCAGCAGCCAACAGGTGAACACCGGGGAGCTGTTTTTT,CASSQQVNTGELFF,.,TRBJ2-2,.,TRBV4-1
TGTGCCAGCAGTTACTCGGAACTAGTGAGTGAGCAGTTCTTC,CASSYSELVSEQFF,.,TRBJ2-1,.,TRBV6-2/TRBV6-3
TGCAGTGCTAGAGGCGGGGGGGCTTGGACAGATACGCAGTATTTT,CSARGGGAWTDTQYF,TRBD2,TRBJ2-3,many,TRBV20-1
TGCAGCGTTGGGGTTCGGGGGCTCGAGCAGTACTTC,CSVGVRGLEQYF,.,TRBJ2-7,many,TRBV29-1
TGTGCCAGCAGTCCTGGGCCCTTGGGGGAGCCCCAGCATTTT,CASSPGPLGEPQHF,.,TRBJ1-5,few,TRBV12-3/TRBV12-4
TGTGCCAGCAGCCTGAGCAGCAATGAGCAGTTCTTC,CASSLSSNEQFF,.,TRBJ2-1,many,TRBV5-1
TGCAGTGCTGAGACTAGCGGGGGCACAGATACGCAGTATTTT,CSAETSGGTDTQYF,TRBD2,TRBJ2-3,.,TRBV20-1
TGTGCCAGCAGTGCAGCCCCTGGGACATCGAACACCGGGGAGCTGTTTTTT,CASSAAPGTSNTGELFF,.,TRBJ2-2,few,TRBV25-1
TGTGCCAGCAGCCGCCGCGGGACTAGCGGGGGGGATACGCAGTATTTT,CASSRRGTSGGDTQYF,TRBD2,TRBJ2-3,few,TRBV5-4
TGTGCCAGCAGCTTAGGTCCAGGGCGCTCCTACGAGCAGTACTTC,CASSLGPGRSYEQYF,.,TRBJ2-7,many,TRBV7-2
TGTGCCAGCAGCTTAAGACAGGGGGCTTCCTACGAGCAGTACTTC,CASSLRQGASYEQYF,TRBD1,TRBJ2-7,few,TRBV7-9
TGTGCCAGCAGCTTAGTTGGGTCCCTTAGGACTGAAGCTTTCTTT,CASSLVGSLRTEAFF,.,TRBJ1-1,many,TRBV7-2
TGTGCCAGCAGCTTGTCAGATTACGATGAGCAGTTCTTC,CASSLSDYDEQFF,.,TRBJ2-1,few,TRBV5-6
TGTGCCAGCAGCCGTACAGGGCCCAATCAGCCCCAGCATTTT,CASSRTGPNQPQHF,.,TRBJ1-5,many,TRBV7-2
TGTGCCAGCAGTTTGGCGAGCGGGGGCTCCCAAGAGACCCAGTACTTC,CASSLASGGSQETQYF,TRBD2,TRBJ2-5,.,TRBV27
TGTGCCAGCAGTTCACTTTCTCAGGGTGAGCAGTTCTTC,CASSSLSQGEQFF,.,TRBJ2-1,many,TRBV6-5
TGTGCCAGCAGGATACTCTCTCGGCCTGAAGCTTTCTTT,CASRILSRPEAFF,.,TRBJ1-1,.,TRBV13
TGTGCCAGCACCCGATCGGGGGCGGGTGAGCAGTTCTTC,CASTRSGAGEQFF,.,TRBJ2-1,.,TRBV7-2
TGCAGTGCTAGTTCAGGGTCAAGGGACACTGAAGCTTTCTTT,CSASSGSRDTEAFF,.,TRBJ1-1,many,TRBV20-1
TGCGCCAGCAGCCAACTCGGCCCAGTTCGCGGGGAGCTGTTTTTT,CASSQLGPVRGELFF,.,TRBJ2-2,many,TRBV4-3